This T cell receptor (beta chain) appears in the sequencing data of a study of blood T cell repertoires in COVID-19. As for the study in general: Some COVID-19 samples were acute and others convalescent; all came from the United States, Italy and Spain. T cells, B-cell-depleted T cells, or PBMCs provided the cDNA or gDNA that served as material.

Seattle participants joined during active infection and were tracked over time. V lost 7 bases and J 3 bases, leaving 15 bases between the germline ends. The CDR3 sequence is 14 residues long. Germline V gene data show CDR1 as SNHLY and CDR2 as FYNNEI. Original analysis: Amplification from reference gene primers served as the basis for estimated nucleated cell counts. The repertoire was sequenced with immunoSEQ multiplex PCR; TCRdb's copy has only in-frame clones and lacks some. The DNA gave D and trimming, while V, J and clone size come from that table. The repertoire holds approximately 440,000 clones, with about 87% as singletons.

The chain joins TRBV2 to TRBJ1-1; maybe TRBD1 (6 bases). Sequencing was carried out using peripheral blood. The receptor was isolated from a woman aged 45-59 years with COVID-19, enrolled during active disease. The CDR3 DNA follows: TGTGCCAGCACGTCCGGGGGGGGCCACACTGAAGCTTTCTTT. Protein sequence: CASTSGGGHTEAFF.